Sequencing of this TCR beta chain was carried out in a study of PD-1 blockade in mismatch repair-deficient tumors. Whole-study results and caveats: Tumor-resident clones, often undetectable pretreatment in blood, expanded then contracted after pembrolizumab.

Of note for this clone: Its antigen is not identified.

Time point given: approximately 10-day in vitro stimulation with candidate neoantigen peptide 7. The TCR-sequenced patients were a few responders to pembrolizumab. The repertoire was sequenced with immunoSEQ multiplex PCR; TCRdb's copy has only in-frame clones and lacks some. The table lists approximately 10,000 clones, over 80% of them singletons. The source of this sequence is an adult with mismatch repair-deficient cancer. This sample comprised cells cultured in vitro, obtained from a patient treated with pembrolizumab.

The CDR3 sequence: CASSPSGTPSLGDTQYF. For the CDR3, the DNA is TGCGCCAGCAGCCCATCCGGGACTCCAAGTTTGGGCGATACGCAGTATTTT. This chain links TRBV5-1 with TRBJ2-3; possible D gene TRBD2, 6 bases. V lost 4 bases and J lost 6, with 24 bases in between. Germline loops: CDR1 SGHRS, CDR2 YFSETQ. This CDR3 comprises 17 residues.